The 25 T cell receptor beta chains presented below share a single source sample, sequenced in a study of T cell clonality in common variable immunodeficiency. The protocol was immunoSEQ multiplex PCR, while the TCRdb copy is restricted to in-frame clones and leaves out a portion. The profile covers about 52,000 clones, none occurring a single time. The material sequenced was peripheral blood mononuclear cells. These receptors were obtained from a person between 18 and 75 years old in good health.

Concerning this clone itself: The sequenced fragment ends 3 residues before the CDR3 boundary, so the rest is inferred from the germline J gene. V gene TRBV7-9 combines with J gene TRBJ2-7; 9 nucleotides align to TRBD1. The CDR3 extends over 14 amino acids. Germline V gene lookup returns CDR1 SEHNR and CDR2 FQNEAQ (reference sequence). V shed 5 bases and J 3 bases; nucleotides not matched to a gene: 5. The CDR3 region is CASSQGTGIYEQYF. CDR3 DNA, as far as it was read: TGTGCCAGCAGCCAAGGGACAGGGATCTACGAG. The full variable domain, its missing parts supplied by reference TRBV7-9 and TRBJ2-7, is DTGVSQNPRHKITKRGQNVTFRCDPISEHNRLYWYRQTLGQGPEFLTYFQNEAQLEKSRLLSDRFSAERPKGSFSTLEIQRTEQGDSAMYLCASSQGTGIYEQYFGPGTRLTVT.

In its sample, this clone was seen many times. The missing CDR3 end, 3 residues past where the read stops, is filled in from the germline J gene. The V call is TRBV20-1, the J call TRBJ2-3; D unresolved. Looked up from germline, CDR1 is DFQATT and CDR2 is SNEGSKA (reference sequence). The CDR3 is 12 residues long. V lost 3 bases and J 1 base, leaving 5 bases between the germline ends. The part of the CDR3 DNA that was read is TGCAGTGCTAGTAGAGGCACAGATACG. Protein sequence: CSASRGTDT. The CDR3 reads in full as CSASRGTDTQYF.

This clone was recorded at least ten times. The CDR3 is cut off 3 residues early in the read; its end comes from the germline J gene. V usage is TRBV6-2 or TRBV6-3 and J usage is TRBJ2-7; 7 bases line up with TRBD2. The J segment lost 2 bases and the V segment lost 1 base, leaving 11 bases of the junction unmatched. The CDR3 is made up of 17 amino acids. Germline V CDR1 and CDR2: MNHEY, SVGEGT. The CDR3 bases that were read are TGTGCCAGCAGTTACTTCAGCCTCGGAGCGGGACCCTACGAG. The encoded protein is CASSYFSLGAGPYE. The CDR3 in its entirety is CASSYFSLGAGPYEQYF.

This clone has ten or more counts. From the germline J gene comes the end of the CDR3, since the read stops 3 residues before it. The chain couples TRBV6-1 to TRBJ2-1; 8 nucleotides agree with TRBD1. V lost 4 bases, J lost 9 bases, and 11 bases stayed unmatched. The CDR3 covers 15 residues. Germline V lookup: CDR1 MNHNS, CDR2 SASEGT. The CDR3 reads CASSALRQGTGEQFF. The sequenced part of the CDR3 DNA is TGTGCCAGCAGTGCCCTGAGACAGGGGACAGGTGAG.

There are many counts of this clone. Sequencing ends 3 residues short of the CDR3 end; the germline J gene provides the rest. The chain joins TRBV7-2 to TRBJ1-2; possibly TRBD1 for D (5 bases). The germline CDR1 and CDR2 sequences are SGHTA and FQGNSA. The CDR3 sequence is 14 residues long. V was cut by 1 base and J by 5 bases, with 11 bases left in between. CDR3 bases read: TGTGCCAGCAGCTTAGAGACAGAGAATTATGGC. Translation: CASSLETENYG. The entire CDR3 sequence reads CASSLETENYGYTF.

At least ten counts were recorded for this clone. The sequenced fragment ends 3 residues before the CDR3 boundary, so the rest is inferred from the germline J gene. The J gene is TRBJ2-7, the V gene TRBV6-1; TRBD2 agrees at 8 bases. Germline CDR1 reads MNHNS; CDR2 reads SASEGT. Trimming at V came to 3 bases and at J to 3 bases, leaving 7 bases not matched to a gene. This CDR3 contains 15 residues. Partial CDR3 DNA: TGTGCCAGCAGTGATCGGGGGGGAGTTGGCTACGAG. Translation: CASSDRGGVGYE. The CDR3 in its entirety is CASSDRGGVGYEQYF.

This clone has ten or more counts. Read data end 3 residues before the CDR3 end; the end is taken from the germline J gene. The chain carries TRBV20-1 and TRBJ2-5, with a possible D match to TRBD1 (5 bases). Germline assignment: CDR1 DFQATT and CDR2 SNEGSKA (reference sequence). V lost 2 bases to trimming and J lost 5 bases, with 12 bases between them. CDR3 length: 13 residues. The covered CDR3 bases are TGCAGTGCTAGACCAGACAGATGGGAGACC. It encodes CSARPDRWET. From start to end, the CDR3 is CSARPDRWETQYF.

This clone was seen ten or more times. The read falls 3 residues short of the CDR3 end, and the missing part is taken from the germline J gene. V is TRBV19 and J is TRBJ2-3, with TRBD1 matching 9 bases. CDR1 is LNHDA and CDR2 is SQIVND in the germline V gene (reference sequence). The CDR3 is 15 amino acids. Trimming at V came to 4 bases and at J to 0 bases, leaving 2 bases not matched to a gene. This chain's CDR3 is CASSTTGGSTDTQYF. The sequenced CDR3 bases are TGTGCCAGTAGTACGACAGGGGGTAGCACAGATACG.

As concerns this clone: Read data end 3 residues before the CDR3 end; the end is taken from the germline J gene. The V call is TRBV6-2 or TRBV6-3, the J call TRBJ1-1; D remains unclear. Trimming removed 6 bases at V and 1 base at J, with 6 bases between. CDR1 is MNHEY, CDR2 SVGEGT, per germline. This CDR3 region has 12 residues. The CDR3 region is CASRRANTEAFF. CDR3 DNA, as far as it was read: TGTGCCAGCAGGCGGGCGAACACTGAA.

This clone was detected ten times or more. The CDR3 sequence: CASSLVARGTEAFF. CDR3 bases read: TGTGCCAGCAGCTTGGTTGCTCGGGGCACTGAA. The chain joins TRBV7-2 to TRBJ1-1; D is unresolved. The CDR3 is cut off 3 residues early in the read; its end comes from the germline J gene. CDR1 and CDR2 from the germline V gene are SGHTA and FQGNSA. The CDR3 sequence is 14 residues long. Trimming took off 3 bases at V and 4 bases at J, with 12 bases between the two ends.

The table lists this clone with many counts. The CDR3 goes on 3 residues after the read ends, and that part is filled in from the germline J gene. The V call is TRBV20-1, the J call TRBJ1-3; 8 bases are shared with TRBD1. The CDR3 has 16 residues. Losses at the gene ends were 1 base for V and 7 bases for J; bases not matched to a gene: 12. Germline values: CDR1 DFQATT, CDR2 SNEGSKA (reference sequence). The CDR3 here is CSARVDRAGNWNTIYF. Incomplete CDR3 DNA: TGCAGTGCTAGAGTGGACAGGGCCGGAAATTGGAACACC.

This clone was seen ten or more times. The CDR3 end falls 3 residues outside the read, so it is completed with the germline J gene. The J gene is TRBJ2-1, the V gene TRBV19; D may correspond to TRBD1 or TRBD2 (5 bases each). The CDR3 spans 15 residues. The germline CDR1 and CDR2 sequences are LNHDA and SQIVND (reference sequence). Trimming shortened V by 2 bases and J by 5 bases, and 13 bases separated the two germline ends. The sequenced CDR3 bases are TGTGCCAGTAGTATAAGTCAGGGAGCCCACAATGAG. This encodes CASSISQGAHNE. Given in full, the CDR3 is CASSISQGAHNEQFF.

This clone has at least ten counts. The observed sequence ends 3 residues before the CDR3 terminus, with the missing tail filled in from the germline J gene. This chain connects TRBV19 to TRBJ1-1; D not resolved. The germline gives CDR1 LNHDA, CDR2 SQIVND (reference sequence). Trimming took off 5 bases at V and 1 base at J, with 8 bases between the two ends. The CDR3 covers 13 residues. This chain's CDR3 is CASSDTRNTEAFF. The sequenced CDR3 bases are TGTGCCAGTAGTGACACAAGGAACACTGAA.

This clone was picked up many times. This may be a read error, as it is one base from a much larger clone. The observed sequence ends 3 residues before the CDR3 terminus, with the missing tail filled in from the germline J gene. V is TRBV6-2 or TRBV6-3 and J is TRBJ1-4; TRBD1 is a possible D gene (5 bases). This CDR3 has 15 amino acids. Germline V CDR1 and CDR2: MNHEY, SVGEGT. CDR3 residues: CASSPNTGGANVLFF. The sequenced part of the CDR3 DNA is TGTGCCAGCAGCCCTAATACGGGTGGGGCCAACGTA.

There are many counts of this clone. CDR3 residues: CASREDYSGELFF. CDR3 DNA, as far as it was read: TGTGCCAGCAGGGAGGACTACTCGGGGGAG. The chain links TRBV5-4 to TRBJ2-2; a weak D match, TRBD2 (6 bases). Read sequence stops 3 residues before the CDR3 end, and the germline J gene provides the missing end. CDR1 and CDR2 (germline): SGHNT, YYREEE (reference sequence). Trimming took off 5 bases at V and 8 bases at J, with 13 bases between the two ends. CDR3 size: 13 residues.

This clone was recorded at least ten times. The read finishes 3 residues shy of the CDR3 end, and the germline J gene is used to complete it. The chain recombines TRBV7-9 with TRBJ2-7, with D perhaps TRBD1 (5 bases). Germline values: CDR1 SEHNR, CDR2 FQNEAQ (reference sequence). Trimming took off 5 bases at V and 2 bases at J, with 13 bases between the two ends. CDR3 length: 14 residues. Incomplete CDR3 DNA: TGTGCCAGCAGCCACCCGACAGATACCTACGAG. It yields the protein CASSHPTDTYE. The entire CDR3 reads CASSHPTDTYEQYF. The full variable domain, in which reference TRBV7-9 and TRBJ2-7 provide the parts outside the CDR3, is DTGVSQNPRHKITKRGQNVTFRCDPISEHNRLYWYRQTLGQGPEFLTYFQNEAQLEKSRLLSDRFSAERPKGSFSTLEIQRTEQGDSAMYLCASSHPTDTYEQYFGPGTRLTVT.

Many counts were recorded for this clone. The read halts 3 residues ahead of the CDR3 end, with the missing end drawn from the germline J gene. This chain joins TRBV20-1 and TRBJ1-1, with 12 bases that match TRBD1. V dropped 5 bases and J dropped 7; count of bases not matched to a gene: 5. The germline V gene encodes CDR1 DFQATT and CDR2 SNEGSKA (reference sequence). The CDR3 is 13 amino acids. CDR3 bases read: TGCAGTGCTCACCGGGACAGGGGGCTTGAA. The encoded protein is CSAHRDRGLE. The complete CDR3 sequence is CSAHRDRGLEAFF.

There are many counts of this clone. The sequence runs out 3 residues before the end of the CDR3; the remainder is reconstructed from the germline J gene. The rearrangement joins TRBV20-1 to TRBJ2-1, with a weak D call TRBD1 (6 bases). CDR3 size: 14 residues. The germline gives CDR1 DFQATT, CDR2 SNEGSKA (reference sequence). Trimming removed 2 bases at V and 3 bases at J, with 11 bases between. CDR3 DNA (partial): TGCAGTGCTAGACAGGGGTCTGGCTACAATGAG. This encodes CSARQGSGYNE. The CDR3 in full is CSARQGSGYNEQFF.

This clone was detected many times. The CDR3 goes on 3 residues after the read ends, and that part is filled in from the germline J gene. This chain joins TRBV10-3 and TRBJ1-1; unclear D gene. CDR1 and CDR2 from the germline V gene are ENHRY and SYGVKD. This CDR3 has 13 residues. The DNA read from the CDR3 is TGTGCCATCAGTGAGACCCATATCATGGGC. Translating it yields CAISETHIMG. The CDR3 in full is CAISETHIMGAFF.

On this clone: With the read ending 3 residues before the CDR3 end, the germline J gene is used to fill in that end. This chain joins TRBV19 and TRBJ1-1; tentative D call: TRBD1 (6 bases). Trimming removed 6 bases at V and 1 base at J, with 18 bases between. This CDR3 has 16 residues. Looked up from germline, CDR1 is LNHDA and CDR2 is SQIVND (reference sequence). CDR3 sequence: CASRAQGRGQNTEAFF. CDR3 DNA, as far as it was read: TGTGCCAGTAGGGCACAGGGAAGAGGGCAGAACACTGAA.

In its sample, this clone was seen a few times. Read coverage stops 3 residues before the CDR3 terminus; the germline J gene supplies the remainder. This chain connects TRBV10-2 to TRBJ1-4; the D gene is possibly TRBD1 (6 bases). The ends were cut back, 2 bases at V and 8 bases at J, with 15 bases in the middle. The germline gives CDR1 WSHSY, CDR2 SAAADI. The CDR3 has 15 residues. CDR3 amino acids: CASSERQGREEKLFF. CDR3 DNA, as far as it was read: TGCGCCAGCAGTGAGCGGCAGGGGAGGGAGGAAAAA.

At least ten counts were recorded for this clone. From the germline J gene comes the end of the CDR3, since the read stops 3 residues before it. The rearrangement links TRBV4-2 to TRBJ2-5; a weak D match, TRBD2 (7 bases). Germline CDR1 LGHNA, CDR2 YNFKEQ. The CDR3 runs to 17 residues. With 4 bases removed from V and 1 base from J, the gap between germline ends came to 19 bases. The CDR3 is CASSPGGAGDLQETQYF. The CDR3 bases that were read are TGTGCCAGCAGCCCCGGGGGCGCGGGGGACCTCCAAGAGACC.

This clone has more than one count but fewer than ten. The read halts 3 residues ahead of the CDR3 end, with the missing end drawn from the germline J gene. This rearrangement joins TRBV7-6 to TRBJ2-2, with D hard to call. This CDR3 is 16 amino acids long. Per the germline V gene, CDR1 is SGHVS and CDR2 is FNYEAQ. The CDR3 reads CASSLGSLRLNEKLFF. The sequenced CDR3 bases are TGTGCCAGCAGCTTGGGCAGTCTCCGGCTTAATGAAAAG.

In this sample, this clone turned up many times. With the read ending 3 residues before the CDR3 end, the germline J gene is used to fill in that end. V gene TRBV2 combines with J gene TRBJ2-1; 10 bases line up with TRBD1. CDR3 length equals 14 residues. Trimming took 3 bases from V and 7 from J; bases not matched to a gene: 3. Germline loops: CDR1 SNHLY, CDR2 FYNNEI. CDR3 in amino acids: CASSERDRGNEQFF. The covered CDR3 bases are TGTGCCAGCAGTGAGCGGGACAGGGGTAATGAG. Drawing the rest from reference TRBV2 and TRBJ2-1, the complete variable domain is EPEVTQTPSHQVTQMGQEVILRCVPISNHLYFYWYRQILGQKVEFLVSFYNNEISEKSEIFDDQFSVERPDGSNFTLKIRSTKLEDSAMYFCASSERDRGNEQFFGPGTRLTVL.

This clone appeared a few times. The CDR3 goes on 3 residues after the read ends, and that part is filled in from the germline J gene. V and J are TRBV2 and TRBJ2-1; perhaps TRBD2 as D (6 bases). CDR3 length equals 15 residues. V gave up 7 bases and J gave up 8 bases, with 21 bases separating them. Germline V gene lookup returns CDR1 SNHLY and CDR2 FYNNEI. CDR3 loop: CASTRERSPGDEQFF. The CDR3 DNA, read in part, is TGTGCCAGCACCCGAGAGCGGTCGCCGGGGGATGAG. Together with reference TRBV2 and TRBJ2-1, the CDR3 gives the full variable domain: EPEVTQTPSHQVTQMGQEVILRCVPISNHLYFYWYRQILGQKVEFLVSFYNNEISEKSEIFDDQFSVERPDGSNFTLKIRSTKLEDSAMYFCASTRERSPGDEQFFGPGTRLTVL.